A single sample gave rise to the 23 T cell receptor beta chains below, sequenced in a study of OX40 agonist ivuxolimab in advanced cancers. Repertoires were generated with immunoSEQ multiplex PCR, while TCRdb's copy carries only in-frame clones and drops some. This sample has over 70,000 clones; roughly 85% occur once, and the top ten carry 2%. The source material was CD4+ or CD8+ T cells sorted from blood, sampled in a trial of the OX40 agonist ivuxolimab. The receptors originated from an adult with an advanced solid tumor such as melanoma, head and neck, liver or kidney cancer.

The chain has TRBV5-1 and TRBJ1-1, with TRBD1 matching 10 bases. Per the germline V gene, CDR1 is SGHRS and CDR2 is YFSETQ. Germline trimming cut 3 bases from V and 0 bases from J; bases unmatched to any gene: 5. The CDR3 contains 16 residues. CDR3 in DNA: TGCGCCAGCAGCTCGGGACAGGGGATGGTGAACACTGAAGCTTTCTTT. This sequence encodes CASSSGQGMVNTEAFF.

The chain uses TRBV5-1 and TRBJ1-6; D unclear. Looked up from germline, CDR1 is SGHRS and CDR2 is YFSETQ. V was cut by 0 bases and J by 9 bases, with 16 bases left in between. The CDR3 sequence is 16 residues long. The CDR3 coding sequence is TGCGCCAGCAGCTTGGAAGCGAGGTCGACGTCTTCACCCCTCCACTTT. Protein product: CASSLEARSTSSPLHF.

V gene TRBV5-4 combines with J gene TRBJ2-7, with D perhaps being TRBD1 or TRBD2 (6 bases each). Germline V gene lookup returns CDR1 SGHNT and CDR2 YYREEE (reference sequence). This CDR3 has 15 amino acids. The V end was cut by 3 bases, the J end by 0 bases, with 13 bases between. Written as DNA, the CDR3 is TGTGCCAGCAGCTCAAGGAGGGGGGACTCCTACGAGCAGTACTTC. Protein sequence: CASSSRRGDSYEQYF.

V gene TRBV5-1 combines with J gene TRBJ2-1; no definite D call. The V gene lost 0 bases and the J gene lost 7 bases, with 14 bases spanning the gap. Germline CDR1 reads SGHRS; CDR2 reads YFSETQ. The CDR3 runs 15 residues. CDR3 region: CASSLETRLRNEQFF. CDR3 coding DNA: TGCGCCAGCAGCTTGGAGACACGGTTAAGGAATGAGCAGTTCTTC.

This clone was detected once. V gene TRBV6-5 combines with J gene TRBJ1-5, with D perhaps TRBD1 (5 bases). The germline CDR1 and CDR2 sequences are MNHEY and SVGAGI. The CDR3 contains 15 residues. V was shortened by 6 bases and J by 3 bases, with 15 bases between the two germline ends. CDR3 sequence: CASRPGPPVNQPQHF. The CDR3 DNA is TGTGCCAGCAGGCCGGGACCGCCAGTCAATCAGCCCCAGCATTTT.

J is TRBJ1-1 and V is TRBV6-1; D is undetermined. V was trimmed by 2 bases and J by 5 bases, leaving 21 bases between them. Germline lookup yields CDR1 MNHNS and CDR2 SASEGT. The CDR3 runs 17 residues. Here the CDR3 reads CASSELTSKVIGTEAFF. CDR3 in DNA: TGTGCCAGCAGTGAATTGACCAGTAAGGTGATTGGGACTGAAGCTTTCTTT.

CDR3 bases: TGTGCCAGCAGCTCCGGACAGTTCTCACCCCTCCACTTT. It codes for CASSSGQFSPLHF. The chain combines TRBV7-1 with TRBJ1-6, with a weak D call TRBD1 (6 bases). TRBV7-1 is sorted into the ORF group, with uncertain function. The V end lost 3 bases, the J end lost 10 bases, and 10 bases lay between the germline ends. The CDR3 has 13 amino acids.

This chain uses TRBV7-3 with TRBJ1-1; D not certain. The CDR3 contains 15 residues. Germline V gives CDR1 SGHTA, CDR2 FQGTGA. V lost 2 bases and J lost 1, with 11 bases in between. CDR3 DNA: TGTGCCAGCAGCTTATTAGGCAGTAGGAACACTGAAGCTTTCTTT. Protein product: CASSLLGSRNTEAFF. Variable domain in full (rest from reference TRBV7-3 and TRBJ1-1): GAGVSQTPSNKVTEKGKYVELRCDPISGHTALYWYRQSLGQGPEFLIYFQGTGAADDSGLPNDRFFAVRPEGSVSTLKIQRTERGDSAVYLCASSLLGSRNTEAFFGQGTRLTVV.

The rearrangement joins TRBV28 to TRBJ1-2; D might be TRBD1 (5 bases). CDR1 is MDHEN and CDR2 is SYDVKM in the germline V gene. The CDR3 loop spans 12 amino acids. Trimming shortened V by 4 bases and J by 5 bases, and 8 bases separated the two germline ends. The CDR3 sequence: CASSSGLYGYTF. CDR3 DNA sequence: TGTGCCAGCAGTTCAGGGTTGTATGGCTACACCTTC.

The rearrangement uses TRBV7-9 and TRBJ2-2; D may be TRBD1 or TRBD2 (6 bases each). In germline, CDR1 is SEHNR, CDR2 FQNEAQ (reference sequence). Trimming left V 6 bases short and J 5 bases short, with 19 bases between. The CDR3 length is 16 residues. The CDR3 nucleotides read TGTGCCAGCAGTTTGGGGGGCAGGGCCGTGACCGGGGAGCTGTTTTTT. This sequence encodes CASSLGGRAVTGELFF.

The gene calls are TRBV30 and TRBJ2-3; D may be TRBD1 or TRBD2 (5 bases each). The germline gives CDR1 GTSNPN, CDR2 SVGIG (reference sequence). The V end lost 0 bases, the J end lost 6 bases, and 13 bases lay between the germline ends. This CDR3 spans 14 amino acids. The CDR3 DNA reads TGTGCCTGGAGTGTATCCCGGGGCGGGGATACGCAGTATTTT. It specifies CAWSVSRGGDTQYF.

The rearrangement links TRBV30 to TRBJ1-2; a possible D gene is TRBD1 (6 bases). This CDR3 region has 13 residues. V was shortened by 3 bases and J by 1 base, with 9 bases between the two germline ends. Germline-derived CDR1 and CDR2 are GTSNPN and SVGIG (reference sequence). The CDR3 nucleotides are TGTGCCTGGAGCGGACAGTATAACTATGGCTACACCTTC. Protein product: CAWSGQYNYGYTF.

The chain carries TRBV6-1 and TRBJ1-2; 9 positions agree with TRBD1. The CDR3 length is 14 residues. Trimming took 10 bases from V and 5 from J; bases not matched to a gene: 11. The germline V gene has CDR1 MNHNS and CDR2 SASEGT. The CDR3 nucleotides are TGTGCCACCACCACCGGGACAGGGTTTTATGGCTACACCTTC. It specifies CATTTGTGFYGYTF.

This clone was counted once. V usage is TRBV6-1 and J usage is TRBJ2-5; D not resolved. This CDR3 has 14 residues. Germline V CDR1 and CDR2: MNHNS, SASEGT. Trimming pared 3 bases from V and 1 base from J, leaving 9 bases between. CDR3 in DNA: TGTGCCAGCAGTGAGGGAAGGGCCCAAGAGACCCAGTACTTC. Residues: CASSEGRAQETQYF.

V is TRBV9 and J is TRBJ2-7; 10 nucleotides match TRBD2. Trimming at V came to 4 bases and at J to 2 bases, leaving 9 bases not matched to a gene. CDR1 and CDR2 (germline): SGDLS, YYNGEE. The CDR3 consists of 16 residues. As DNA, the CDR3 is TGTGCCAGCAGCCCCTGGTCTAGCGGGAGTACCTACGAGCAGTACTTC. It is translated as CASSPWSSGSTYEQYF. Full variable domain (missing parts from reference TRBV9 and TRBJ2-7): DSGVTQTPKHLITATGQRVTLRCSPRSGDLSVYWYQQSLDQGLQFLIQYYNGEERAKGNILERFSAQQFPDLHSELNLSSLELGDSALYFCASSPWSSGSTYEQYFGPGTRLTVT.

The V call is TRBV11-2, the J call TRBJ2-7; D not resolved. The CDR3 is made up of 15 amino acids. Per the germline V gene, CDR1 is SGHAT and CDR2 is FQNNGV. V lost 0 bases and J 0 bases, leaving 9 bases between the germline ends. CDR3 DNA: TGTGCCAGCAGCTTAGAATTGGTGGACTCCTACGAGCAGTACTTC. It encodes CASSLELVDSYEQYF. Drawing the rest from reference TRBV11-2 and TRBJ2-7, the complete variable domain is EAGVAQSPRYKIIEKRQSVAFWCNPISGHATLYWYQQILGQGPKLLIQFQNNGVVDDSQLPKDRFSAERLKGVDSTLKIQPAKLEDSAVYLCASSLELVDSYEQYFGPGTRLTVT.

V and J are TRBV28 and TRBJ2-7; the match to TRBD2 covers 9 bases. CDR3 size: 14 residues. V lost 1 base to trimming and J lost 7 bases; unmatched junction nucleotides: 5. CDR1 MDHEN and CDR2 SYDVKM come from the germline V gene. CDR3 sequence reads: CASSLSSGGWEQYF. The DNA of the CDR3 is TGTGCCAGCAGTTTATCCAGCGGGGGGTGGGAGCAGTACTTC.

The V and J genes are TRBV6-5 and TRBJ2-7; 8 bases fit TRBD2. The junction had 9 bases not matched to a gene; V was cut back by 5 bases and J by 3 bases. The germline V gene encodes CDR1 MNHEY and CDR2 SVGAGI. The CDR3 runs to 15 residues. The CDR3 DNA reads TGTGCCAGCAGTCAGGGCGGGGGGCCCTACTACGAGCAGTACTTC. Protein product: CASSQGGGPYYEQYF.

In this sample, this clone turned up once. V and J are TRBV28 and TRBJ2-5, with 8 bases fitting TRBD1. Germline V gives CDR1 MDHEN, CDR2 SYDVKM. This CDR3 comprises 14 residues. The J segment lost 5 bases and the V segment lost 5 bases, leaving 7 bases of the junction unmatched. The CDR3 loop reads CASSLDRGRETQYF. The CDR3 coding sequence is TGTGCCAGCAGTCTCGACAGGGGAAGGGAGACCCAGTACTTC.

The V and J genes are TRBV5-6 and TRBJ1-4; D is unresolved. The CDR3 extends over 14 amino acids. V was shortened by 4 bases and J by 0 bases, with 7 bases between the two germline ends. CDR1 and CDR2 from the germline V gene are SGHDT and YYEEEE. The CDR3 DNA is TGTGCCAGCAGCCCACTTGCAACTAATGAAAAACTGTTTTTT. It is translated as CASSPLATNEKLFF. The full variable domain, its missing parts supplied by reference TRBV5-6 and TRBJ1-4, is DAGVTQSPTHLIKTRGQQVTLRCSPKSGHDTVSWYQQALGQGPQFIFQYYEEEERQRGNFPDRFSGHQFPNYSSELNVNALLLGDSALYLCASSPLATNEKLFFGSGTQLSVL.

The chain recombines TRBV7-9 with TRBJ1-1; no definite D call. The germline CDR1 and CDR2 sequences are SEHNR and FQNEAQ (reference sequence). The CDR3 is 15 residues long. Trimming took 3 bases from V and 9 from J, leaving 20 bases between them. The CDR3 reads CASSFEGLTPVKAFF. For the CDR3, the DNA is TGTGCCAGCAGCTTCGAGGGTTTAACTCCTGTGAAAGCTTTCTTT. The variable domain in full, completed from reference TRBV7-9 and TRBJ1-1, reads DTGVSQNPRHKITKRGQNVTFRCDPISEHNRLYWYRQTLGQGPEFLTYFQNEAQLEKSRLLSDRFSAERPKGSFSTLEIQRTEQGDSAMYLCASSFEGLTPVKAFFGQGTRLTVV.

This chain connects TRBV18 to TRBJ1-5; no clear D. The CDR3 is made up of 16 amino acids. V was trimmed by 2 bases and J by 4 bases, leaving 15 bases between them. Per germline, CDR1 KGHSH and CDR2 LQKENI. Written as DNA, the CDR3 is TGTGCCAGCTCACCATGGGAGGGCGGTGGGAATCAGCCCCAGCATTTT. Encoded protein: CASSPWEGGGNQPQHF.

This rearrangement joins TRBV7-2 to TRBJ2-2; possibly TRBD1 for D (5 bases). Germline-derived CDR1 and CDR2 are SGHTA and FQGNSA. The germline V and J ends were trimmed by 2 bases and 3 bases, with 10 bases remaining between them. This CDR3 comprises 15 residues. This chain's CDR3 is CASSLIRGYTGELFF. CDR3 bases: TGTGCCAGCAGCTTAATAAGGGGTTACACCGGGGAGCTGTTTTTT.